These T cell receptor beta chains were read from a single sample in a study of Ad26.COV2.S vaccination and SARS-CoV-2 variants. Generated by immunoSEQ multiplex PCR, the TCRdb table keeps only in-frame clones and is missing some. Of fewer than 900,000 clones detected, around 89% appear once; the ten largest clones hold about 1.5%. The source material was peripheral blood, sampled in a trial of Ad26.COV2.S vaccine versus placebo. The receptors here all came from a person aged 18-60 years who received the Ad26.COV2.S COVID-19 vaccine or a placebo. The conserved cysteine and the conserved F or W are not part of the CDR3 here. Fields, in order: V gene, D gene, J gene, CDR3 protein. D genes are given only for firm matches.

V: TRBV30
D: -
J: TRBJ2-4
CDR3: AWSVPGLDLLAKNIQY

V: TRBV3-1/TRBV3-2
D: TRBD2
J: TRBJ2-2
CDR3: ASSQVGTSGTLSGELF

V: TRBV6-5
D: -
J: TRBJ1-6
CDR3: ASSFLSGGSPLH

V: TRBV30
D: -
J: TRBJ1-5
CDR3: AWSRKQGGFGNQPQH

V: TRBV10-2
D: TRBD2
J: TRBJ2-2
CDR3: ASRAGGNTGELF

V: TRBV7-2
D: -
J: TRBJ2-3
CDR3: ASSRSLATSTDTQY

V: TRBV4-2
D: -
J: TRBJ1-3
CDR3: ASSSQGWDSGNTIY

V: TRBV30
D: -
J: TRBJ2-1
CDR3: AWSVGPGEQF

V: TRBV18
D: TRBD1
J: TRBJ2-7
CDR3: ASSPGQGDMEQY

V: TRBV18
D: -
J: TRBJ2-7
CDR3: ASSPGTGPYEQY

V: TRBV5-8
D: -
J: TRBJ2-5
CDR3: ASSLSGVKTQY

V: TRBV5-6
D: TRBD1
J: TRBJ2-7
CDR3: ASSAGTGSYEQY

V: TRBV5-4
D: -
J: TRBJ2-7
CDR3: ASSLGVGTYEQY

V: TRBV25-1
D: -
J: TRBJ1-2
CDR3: ASSEIGGVGGYT

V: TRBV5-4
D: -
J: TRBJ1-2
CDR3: ASSLTGPNYGYT

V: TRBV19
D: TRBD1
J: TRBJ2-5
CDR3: ASSMVGRDRAEETQY

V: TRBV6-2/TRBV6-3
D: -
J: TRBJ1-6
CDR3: ASSYRGGGSPLH

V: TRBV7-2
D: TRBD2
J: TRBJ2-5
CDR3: ASSFSGVGRETQY

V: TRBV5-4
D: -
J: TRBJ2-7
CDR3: ASSLGGAYYEQY

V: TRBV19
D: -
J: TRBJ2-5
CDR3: ASSIPGPQETQY

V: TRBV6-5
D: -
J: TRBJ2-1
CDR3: ATRGRTRSYNEQF

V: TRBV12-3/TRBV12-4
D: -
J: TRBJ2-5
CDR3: ASRISGQETQY

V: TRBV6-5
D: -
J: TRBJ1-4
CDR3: ASSYLGETNEKLF

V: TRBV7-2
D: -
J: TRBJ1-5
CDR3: ASSLGAGMGQPQH

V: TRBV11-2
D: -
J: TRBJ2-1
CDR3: ASSLGGEVQF

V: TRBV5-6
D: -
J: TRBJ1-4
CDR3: ASSFLQVEKLF

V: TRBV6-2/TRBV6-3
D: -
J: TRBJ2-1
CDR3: ASNPSGYNEQF